This T cell receptor (beta chain) stems from a study of T cell repertoires in cytomegalovirus infection. V was cut by 2 bases and J by 6 bases, with 9 bases left in between. Germline CDR1 and CDR2: SGHRS and YFSETQ. This CDR3 comprises 12 residues. TCRdb processed the reads anew with MiXCR; each CDR3 protein has one entry. Here the sample spans some 800,000 distinct CDR3 sequences, less than 35% being singletons. This clonotype was seen only a few times. Its cognate antigen is unknown. Notes on the study in general: Clonotypes of TCR beta that were HLA-C-restricted and CMV-specific dominated the ex vivo response.

The source was cultured CD8+ T cells from PBMCs, collected from culture after CMV antigen stimulation. The J gene is TRBJ2-7, the V gene TRBV5-1, with D maybe TRBD1 (5 bases). This clonotype was sampled from a human donor in good health (CMV status not recorded). Some clones in this sample may be carry-over from other donors' samples. CDR3 DNA sequence: TGCGCCAGCAGCTTTCCAGGGCGCGAGCAGTACTTC. Translation gives CASSFPGREQYF. Full variable domain (missing parts from reference TRBV5-1 and TRBJ2-7): KAGVTQTPRYLIKTRGQQVTLSCSPISGHRSVSWYQQTPGQGLQFLFEYFSETQRNKGNFPGRFSGRQFSNSRSEMNVSTLELGDSALYLCASSFPGREQYFGPGTRLTVT.